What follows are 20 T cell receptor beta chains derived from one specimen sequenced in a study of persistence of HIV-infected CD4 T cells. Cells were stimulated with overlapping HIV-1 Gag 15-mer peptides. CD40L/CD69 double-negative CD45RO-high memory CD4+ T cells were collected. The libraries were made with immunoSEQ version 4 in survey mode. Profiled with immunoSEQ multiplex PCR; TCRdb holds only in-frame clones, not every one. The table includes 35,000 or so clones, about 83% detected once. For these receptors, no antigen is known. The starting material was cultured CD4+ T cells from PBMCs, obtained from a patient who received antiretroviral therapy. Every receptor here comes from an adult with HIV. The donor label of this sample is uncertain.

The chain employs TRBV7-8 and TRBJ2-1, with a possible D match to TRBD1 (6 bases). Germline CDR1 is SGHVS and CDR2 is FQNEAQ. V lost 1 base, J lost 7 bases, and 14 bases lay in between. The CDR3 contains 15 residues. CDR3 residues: CASSLGQGNTNEQFF. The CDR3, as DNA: TGTGCCAGCAGCTTAGGGCAGGGGAATACAAATGAGCAGTTCTTC.

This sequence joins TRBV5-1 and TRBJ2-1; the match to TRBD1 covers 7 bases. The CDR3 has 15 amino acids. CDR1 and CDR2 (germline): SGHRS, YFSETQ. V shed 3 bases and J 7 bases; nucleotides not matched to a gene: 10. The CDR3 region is CASSSLRQGTNEQFF. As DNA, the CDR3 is TGCGCCAGCAGCTCTTTGAGACAGGGTACAAATGAGCAGTTCTTC.

The CDR3 loop is CASSGTYLYYTF. The CDR3 bases are TGTGCCAGCAGCGGCACCTATCTCTACTACACCTTC. The chain is built from TRBV28 and TRBJ1-2; no firm D call. Per germline, CDR1 MDHEN and CDR2 SYDVKM. V was shortened by 6 bases and J by 10 bases, with 15 bases between the two germline ends. The CDR3 loop spans 12 amino acids.

The CDR3 here is CASSPLVVFSTDTQYF. The CDR3, as DNA: TGCGCCAGCAGCCCCCTAGTTGTTTTTAGCACAGATACGCAGTATTTT. The chain combines TRBV4-1 with TRBJ2-3; D unresolved. The CDR3 extends over 16 amino acids. Germline CDR1 and CDR2: MGHRA and YSYEKL. V was pared by 4 bases and J by 0 bases, with 14 bases between.

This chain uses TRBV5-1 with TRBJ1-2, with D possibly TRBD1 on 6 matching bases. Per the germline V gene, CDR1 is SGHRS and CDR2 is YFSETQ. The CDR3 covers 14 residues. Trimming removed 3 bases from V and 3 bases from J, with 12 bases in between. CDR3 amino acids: CASSWGALYYGYTF. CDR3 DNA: TGCGCCAGCAGCTGGGGGGCCCTATACTATGGCTACACCTTC.

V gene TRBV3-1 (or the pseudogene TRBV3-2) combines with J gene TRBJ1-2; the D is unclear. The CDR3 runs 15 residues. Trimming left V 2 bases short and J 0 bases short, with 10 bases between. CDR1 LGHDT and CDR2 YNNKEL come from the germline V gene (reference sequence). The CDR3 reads CASSQRLGTNYGYTF. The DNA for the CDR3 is TGTGCCAGCAGCCAAAGGCTCGGGACTAACTATGGCTACACCTTC.

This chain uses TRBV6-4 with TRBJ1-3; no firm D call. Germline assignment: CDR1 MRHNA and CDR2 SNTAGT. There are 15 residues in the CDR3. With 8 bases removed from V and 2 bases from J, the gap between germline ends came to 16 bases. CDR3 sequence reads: CASLFGWRAGNTIYF. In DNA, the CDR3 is TGTGCCAGCCTCTTTGGGTGGAGGGCTGGAAACACCATATATTTT.

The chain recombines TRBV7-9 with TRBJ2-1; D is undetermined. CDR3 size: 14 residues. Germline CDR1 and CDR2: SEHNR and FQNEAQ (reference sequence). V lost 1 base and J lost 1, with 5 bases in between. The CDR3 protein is CASSLGSSYNEQFF. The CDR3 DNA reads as TGTGCCAGCAGCTTAGGGAGTTCCTACAATGAGCAGTTCTTC.

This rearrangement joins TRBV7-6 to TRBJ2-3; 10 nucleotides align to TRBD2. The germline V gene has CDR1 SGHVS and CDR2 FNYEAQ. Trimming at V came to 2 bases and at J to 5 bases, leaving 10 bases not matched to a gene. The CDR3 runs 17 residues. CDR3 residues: CASSLSQRGGTRDTQYF. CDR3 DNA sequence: TGTGCCAGCAGCTTATCCCAGCGGGGGGGGACAAGAGATACGCAGTATTTT.

Here the CDR3 reads CASSFLTSGGFNEQFF. In nucleotides, the CDR3 is TGTGCCAGCAGCTTCCTGACTAGCGGGGGTTTCAATGAGCAGTTCTTC. V is TRBV7-6 and J is TRBJ2-1; 12 bases match TRBD2. This CDR3 region has 16 residues. CDR1 is SGHVS and CDR2 is FNYEAQ in the germline V gene. The V and J ends lost 3 bases and 6 bases, in that order; junction bases with no gene match: 6.

CDR3 in DNA: TGCGCCAGCAGCCCCCGGGAGGGGATTAATGAAAAACTGTTTTTT. It specifies CASSPREGINEKLFF. V is TRBV4-1 and J is TRBJ1-4; maybe TRBD1 (5 bases). The CDR3 covers 15 residues. Deletions cut 4 bases from V and 4 bases from J, with 13 bases between. The germline CDR1 and CDR2 sequences are MGHRA and YSYEKL.

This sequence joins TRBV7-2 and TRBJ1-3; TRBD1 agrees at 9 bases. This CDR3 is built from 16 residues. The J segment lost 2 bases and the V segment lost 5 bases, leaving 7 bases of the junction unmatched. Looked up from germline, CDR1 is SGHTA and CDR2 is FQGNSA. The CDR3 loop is CASSVVQGAAGNTIYF. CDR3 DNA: TGTGCCAGCAGCGTAGTACAGGGGGCGGCTGGAAACACCATATATTTT.

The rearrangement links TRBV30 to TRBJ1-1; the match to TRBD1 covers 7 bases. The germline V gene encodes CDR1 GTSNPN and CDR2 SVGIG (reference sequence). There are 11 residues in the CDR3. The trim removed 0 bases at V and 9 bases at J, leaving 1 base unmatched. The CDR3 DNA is TGTGCCTGGAGTGTACAGGGGAAAGCTTTCTTT. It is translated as CAWSVQGKAFF.

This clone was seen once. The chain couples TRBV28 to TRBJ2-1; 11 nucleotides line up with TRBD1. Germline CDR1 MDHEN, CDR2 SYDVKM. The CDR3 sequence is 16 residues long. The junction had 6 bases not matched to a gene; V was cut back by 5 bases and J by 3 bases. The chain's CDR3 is CASSTAGTGGYNEQFF. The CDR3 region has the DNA TGTGCCAGCAGTACTGCCGGGACAGGGGGCTACAATGAGCAGTTCTTC.

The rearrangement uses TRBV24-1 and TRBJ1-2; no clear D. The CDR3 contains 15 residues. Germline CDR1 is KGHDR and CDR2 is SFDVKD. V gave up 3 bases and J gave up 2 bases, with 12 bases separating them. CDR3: CATSDDRTRNYGYTF. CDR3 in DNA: TGTGCCACCAGTGATGATCGTACAAGGAACTATGGCTACACCTTC.

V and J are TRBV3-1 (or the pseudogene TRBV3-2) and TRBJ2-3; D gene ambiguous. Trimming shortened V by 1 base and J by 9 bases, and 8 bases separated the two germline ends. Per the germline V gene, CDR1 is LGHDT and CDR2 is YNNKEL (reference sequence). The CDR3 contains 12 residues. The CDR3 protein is CASSQVDTTQYF. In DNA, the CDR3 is TGTGCCAGCAGCCAAGTGGATACGACGCAGTATTTT.

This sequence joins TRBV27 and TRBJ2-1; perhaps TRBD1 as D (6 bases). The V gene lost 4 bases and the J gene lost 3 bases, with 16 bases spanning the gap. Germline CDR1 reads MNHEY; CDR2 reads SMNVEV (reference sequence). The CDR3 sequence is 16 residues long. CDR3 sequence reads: CASSSQGTIGYNEQFF. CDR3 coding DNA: TGTGCCAGCAGTTCGCAGGGGACGATCGGCTACAATGAGCAGTTCTTC.

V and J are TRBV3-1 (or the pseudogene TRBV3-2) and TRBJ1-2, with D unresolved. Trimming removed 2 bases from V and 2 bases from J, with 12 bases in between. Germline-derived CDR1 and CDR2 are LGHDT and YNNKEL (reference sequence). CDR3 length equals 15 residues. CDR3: CASSQSAAPNYGYTF. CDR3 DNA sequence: TGTGCCAGCAGCCAATCAGCGGCTCCGAACTATGGCTACACCTTC.

CDR3 in DNA: TGTGCCAGCAGTTACAATCCAGACACAGATACGCAGTATTTT. Translated, it gives CASSYNPDTDTQYF. The gene calls are TRBV6-5 and TRBJ2-3; no clear D. V was clipped by 2 bases and J by 2 bases, with 8 bases between them. CDR3 length: 14 residues. Germline CDR1 reads MNHEY; CDR2 reads SVGAGI.

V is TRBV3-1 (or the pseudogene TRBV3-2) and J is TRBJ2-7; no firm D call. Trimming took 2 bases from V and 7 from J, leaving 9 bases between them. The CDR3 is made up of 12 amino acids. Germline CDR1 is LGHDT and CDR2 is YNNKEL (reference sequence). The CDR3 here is CASSQRILEQYF. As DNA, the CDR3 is TGTGCCAGCAGCCAACGGATATTAGAGCAGTACTTC.